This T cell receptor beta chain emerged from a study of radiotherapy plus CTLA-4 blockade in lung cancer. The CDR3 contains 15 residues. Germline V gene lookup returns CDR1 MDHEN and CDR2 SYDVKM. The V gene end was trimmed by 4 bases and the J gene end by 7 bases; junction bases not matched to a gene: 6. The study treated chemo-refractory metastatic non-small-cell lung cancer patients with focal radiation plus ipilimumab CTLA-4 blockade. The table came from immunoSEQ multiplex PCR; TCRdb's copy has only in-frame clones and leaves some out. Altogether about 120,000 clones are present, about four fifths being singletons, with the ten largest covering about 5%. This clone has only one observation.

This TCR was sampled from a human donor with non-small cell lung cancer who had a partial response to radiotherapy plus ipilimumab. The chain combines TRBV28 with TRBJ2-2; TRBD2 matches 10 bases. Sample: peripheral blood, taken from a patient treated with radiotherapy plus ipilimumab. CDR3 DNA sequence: TGTGCCAGCAGTTCTAGCGGGAGATTAGTCGGGGAGCTGTTTTTT. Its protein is CASSSSGRLVGELFF.